This T cell receptor (beta chain) is from a study of human T cells and chemical hapten exposure. Study-level background: Small pooled library volume differences chiefly drove per-sample TCR yield variation.

The library labeled individual cDNA molecules by adding unique molecular identifiers to them. TCRdb recomputed calls from the RACE reads with MiXCR, one row per CDR3 protein. This sample has approximately 160,000 distinct CDR3 sequences, with around 30% found just once. Germline CDR1 and CDR2: SGHTA and FQGNSA. Losses at the gene ends were 5 bases for V and 4 bases for J; bases not matched to a gene: 4. CDR3 length equals 14 residues. Study-level findings and limits: TCRs above 1 in 1000 frequency stayed constant with DPC sensitization.

This clonotype was detected only once. Its antigen is undetermined. The sample's time point: patch test 3, about 24 weeks after DPC sensitization. Treatment of the sample: therapeutic diphenylcyclopropenone sensitization with weekly scalp DPC. Alopecia patients, 18 to 70 years old and DPC-suitable, served as donors. Sequenced here: whole blood, sampled in connection with sensitization to the hapten diphenylcyclopropenone (DPC). This TCR derives from a woman aged 18-30 years with alopecia areata. Some clones in this sample may be carry-over from other donors' samples. V and J are TRBV7-2 and TRBJ2-7; TRBD2 agrees at 11 bases. CDR3 in amino acids: CASSPGLAEYEQYF. CDR3 bases: TGTGCCAGCAGCCCGGGACTAGCGGAGTACGAGCAGTACTTC.